Given below is one TCR beta chain in context. Unmatched junction bases numbered 2, after V lost 10 bases and J lost 2 bases. This CDR3 has 11 residues. Germline V gene sequence: CDR1 MDHEN, CDR2 SYDVKM. The data were obtained in a study of identifying expanded T cells in peripheral blood. During the collection period, no donor immune events like infections were recorded. The protocol was immunoSEQ multiplex PCR, while the TCRdb copy is restricted to in-frame clones and leaves out a portion. This table has roughly 61,000 clones, approximately 89% appearing once. V is TRBV28 and J is TRBJ2-7; TRBD1 agrees at 7 bases. The source material was blood. The source of this sequence is a person between 18 and 75 years old in good health. CDR3 DNA sequence: TGTGCCACCGGGACAGCCTACGAGCAGTACTTC. It translates to CATGTAYEQYF.